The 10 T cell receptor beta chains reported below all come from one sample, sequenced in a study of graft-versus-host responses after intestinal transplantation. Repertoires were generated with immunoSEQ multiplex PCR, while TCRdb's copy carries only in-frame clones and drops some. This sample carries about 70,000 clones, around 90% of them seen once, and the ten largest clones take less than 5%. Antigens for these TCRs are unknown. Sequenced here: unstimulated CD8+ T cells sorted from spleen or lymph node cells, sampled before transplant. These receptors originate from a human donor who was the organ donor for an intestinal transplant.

The CDR3 spells CASSVEGDSTDTQYF. CDR3 in DNA: TGTGCCAGCAGCGTAGAGGGGGATAGCACAGATACGCAGTATTTT. The chain combines TRBV9 with TRBJ2-3, with TRBD1 as a possible D gene (6 bases). The CDR3 consists of 15 residues. V was shortened by 0 bases and J by 0 bases, with 8 bases between the two germline ends. Germline CDR1 and CDR2: SGDLS and YYNGEE.

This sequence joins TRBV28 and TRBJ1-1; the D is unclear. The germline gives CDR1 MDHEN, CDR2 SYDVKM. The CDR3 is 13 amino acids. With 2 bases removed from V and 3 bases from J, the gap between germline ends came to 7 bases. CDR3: CASSLSGDTEAFF. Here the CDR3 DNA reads TGTGCCAGCAGTTTAAGCGGGGACACTGAAGCTTTCTTT.

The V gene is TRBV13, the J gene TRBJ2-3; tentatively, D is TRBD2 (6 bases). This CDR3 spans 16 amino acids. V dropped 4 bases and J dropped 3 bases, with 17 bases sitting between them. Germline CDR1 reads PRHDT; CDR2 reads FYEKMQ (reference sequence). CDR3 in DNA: TGTGCCAGCAGCTCCAGGGACTCCATTGGGACAGATACGCAGTATTTT. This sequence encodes CASSSRDSIGTDTQYF.

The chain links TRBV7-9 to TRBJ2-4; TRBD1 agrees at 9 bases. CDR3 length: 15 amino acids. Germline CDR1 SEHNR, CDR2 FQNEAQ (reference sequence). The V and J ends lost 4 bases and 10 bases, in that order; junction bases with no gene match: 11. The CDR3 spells CASSSGITGGLIQYF. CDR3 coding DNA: TGTGCCAGCAGCTCCGGAATAACAGGGGGCCTAATTCAGTACTTC. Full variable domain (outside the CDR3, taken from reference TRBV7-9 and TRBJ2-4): DTGVSQNPRHKITKRGQNVTFRCDPISEHNRLYWYRQTLGQGPEFLTYFQNEAQLEKSRLLSDRFSAERPKGSFSTLEIQRTEQGDSAMYLCASSSGITGGLIQYFGAGTRLSVL.

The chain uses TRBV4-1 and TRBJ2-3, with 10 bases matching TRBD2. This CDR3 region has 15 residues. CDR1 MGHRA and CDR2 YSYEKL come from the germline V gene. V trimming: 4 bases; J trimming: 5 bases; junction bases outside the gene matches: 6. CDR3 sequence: CASSPSGGAGDTQYF. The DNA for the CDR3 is TGCGCCAGCAGCCCCAGCGGGGGGGCGGGAGATACGCAGTATTTT.

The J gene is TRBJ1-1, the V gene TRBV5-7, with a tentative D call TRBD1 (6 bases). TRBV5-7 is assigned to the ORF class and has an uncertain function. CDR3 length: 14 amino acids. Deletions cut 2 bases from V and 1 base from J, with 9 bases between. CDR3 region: CASSFATGNTEAFF. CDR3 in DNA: TGTGCCAGCAGCTTCGCGACAGGGAACACTGAAGCTTTCTTT.

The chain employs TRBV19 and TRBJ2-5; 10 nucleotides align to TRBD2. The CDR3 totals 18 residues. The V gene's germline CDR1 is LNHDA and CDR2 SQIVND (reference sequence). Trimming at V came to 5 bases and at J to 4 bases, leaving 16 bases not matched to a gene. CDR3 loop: CASSASLSPSGGLETQYF. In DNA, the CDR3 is TGTGCCAGTAGTGCCTCCCTGTCCCCTAGCGGGGGTTTAGAGACCCAGTACTTC.

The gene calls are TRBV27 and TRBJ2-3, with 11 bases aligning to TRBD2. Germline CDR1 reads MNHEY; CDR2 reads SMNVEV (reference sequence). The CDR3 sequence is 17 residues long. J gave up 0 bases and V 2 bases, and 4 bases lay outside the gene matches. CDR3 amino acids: CASSLPSGGPSTDTQYF. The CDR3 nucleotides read TGTGCCAGCAGTTTACCTAGCGGGGGGCCGAGCACAGATACGCAGTATTTT.

CDR3 amino acids: CASSYRGFEQFF. In nucleotides, the CDR3 is TGTGCCAGCAGCTATAGGGGCTTTGAGCAGTTCTTC. V usage is TRBV28 and J usage is TRBJ2-1; perhaps TRBD1 as D (5 bases). V was shortened by 6 bases and J by 9 bases, with 12 bases between the two germline ends. Germline V gives CDR1 MDHEN, CDR2 SYDVKM. This CDR3 contains 12 residues.

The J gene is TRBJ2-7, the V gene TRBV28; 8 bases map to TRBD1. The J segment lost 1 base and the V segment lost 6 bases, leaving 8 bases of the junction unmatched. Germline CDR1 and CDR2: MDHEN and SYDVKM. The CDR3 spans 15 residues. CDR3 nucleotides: TGTGCCAGCAGCCCGGACAGGGAGTCGTCCTACGAGCAGTACGTC. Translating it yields CASSPDRESSYEQYV.